One T cell receptor beta chain is described in this entry. Its antigen is unknown. TRB rearrangements were amplified by touch-down multiplex PCR with mixed TRB-A/B primers. With the multiplex PCR reads reprocessed, TCRdb shows one record per CDR3 protein and no DNA. Its table records more than 4,500 distinct CDR3 sequences. This entry belongs to a study of T cell clusters in autoimmune cytopenias. Study-wide points: Primary autoimmune cytopenia patients appeared to lack physiological T cell clusters present in healthy donors. TRB repertoire shifts in secondary cytopenia and chronic lymphocytic leukemia mostly reflected lymphoma, not autoimmunity.

In germline, CDR1 is SGHTA, CDR2 FQGNSA. There are 13 residues in the CDR3. Tens of thousands of genome equivalents of blood DNA were amplified for TRB. These data also featured in a second study, about T cell repertoires in aging, cancer and after chemotherapy. That source adds: Donors were grouped into six age bands spanning 30 or younger through 70 or older. Median generation probability rose over the chemotherapy interval in each cancer cohort, suggesting rebound thymic output.

The chain combines TRBV7-2 with TRBJ1-5. Material for sequencing was peripheral blood. The receptor comes from a human donor in good health. CDR3 protein: CASSLLFNQPQHF.